Below are 15 T cell receptor beta chains sequenced from a single sample in a study of multiple sclerosis patients with progressive multifocal leukoencephalopathy. Profiled with immunoSEQ multiplex PCR; TCRdb holds only in-frame clones, not every one. The table has 29,000 or so clones, about 90% seen once. Time point given: around six months of natalizumab therapy. Sequenced here: PBMCs, sampled from a patient treated with natalizumab. Every receptor here comes from a human donor with multiple sclerosis.

This clone was recorded a few times. The chain is built from TRBV5-4 and TRBJ1-4; 7 bases align to TRBD1. This CDR3 is 14 amino acids long. V was pared by 1 base and J by 7 bases, with 4 bases of the junction left unmatched. Germline V gene data show CDR1 as SGHNT and CDR2 as YYREEE (reference sequence). The CDR3 reads CASSLNRGREKLFF. Here the CDR3 DNA reads TGTGCCAGCAGCTTGAACAGGGGCCGTGAAAAACTGTTTTTT.

This rearrangement joins TRBV10-3 to TRBJ1-2, with 9 bases matching TRBD1. Trimming took 4 bases from V and 4 from J; bases not matched to a gene: 1. Germline V CDR1 and CDR2: ENHRY, SYGVKD. The CDR3 is 13 amino acids. CDR3 DNA sequence: TGTGCCATCAGTGGGACAGGGGCCTATGGCTACACCTTC. Residues: CAISGTGAYGYTF.

Written as DNA, the CDR3 is TGTGCCAGCAGCTTATCAACGGGAGTATTACGTGAGCAGTACTTC. Translating gives CASSLSTGVLREQYF. This rearrangement joins TRBV7-2 to TRBJ2-7; possibly TRBD2 for D (6 bases). Between the trimmed V and J ends, which lost 2 bases and 7 bases, there was a span of 18 bases. Germline CDR1 SGHTA, CDR2 FQGNSA. The length of the CDR3 is 15 residues.

The V call is TRBV28, the J call TRBJ1-4; no reliable D call. Trimming pared 1 base from V and 0 bases from J, leaving 3 bases between. Germline V gene sequence: CDR1 MDHEN, CDR2 SYDVKM. The CDR3 has 14 amino acids. The CDR3 DNA is TGTGCCAGCAGTTTATTTTCAACTAATGAAAAACTGTTTTTT. Protein sequence: CASSLFSTNEKLFF.

The J gene is TRBJ2-5, the V gene TRBV2; TRBD1 matches 7 bases. With the DNA end fitting TRBJ2-7 better, the J assignment may be wrong. CDR1 and CDR2 from the germline V gene are SNHLY and FYNNEI. The CDR3 length is 15 residues. The CDR3 region has the DNA TGTGCCAGCAGCGGCCCGAGACAGGGTTACAACGAGCAGTACTTC. Encoded protein: CASSGPRQGYNEQYF.

J is TRBJ2-1 and V is TRBV7-9; TRBD2 aligns across 11 bases. Trimming cost V 5 bases and J 7 bases; bases outside gene matches: 10. The germline V gene encodes CDR1 SEHNR and CDR2 FQNEAQ (reference sequence). The length of the CDR3 is 16 residues. This CDR3 is CASSPEGLAGGNEQFF. Written as DNA, the CDR3 is TGTGCCAGCAGCCCGGAGGGCCTAGCGGGAGGAAATGAGCAGTTCTTC.

This clone was recorded once. The chain recombines TRBV7-2 with TRBJ2-3, with D possibly TRBD2 on 5 matching bases. The CDR3 sequence is 14 residues long. Germline CDR1 reads SGHTA; CDR2 reads FQGNSA. The V end was cut by 3 bases, the J end by 5 bases, with 12 bases between. The CDR3 is CASSFLDWEDTQYF. CDR3 bases: TGTGCCAGCAGCTTCTTGGACTGGGAAGATACGCAGTATTTT.

The V gene is TRBV4-3, the J gene TRBJ2-1; D is possibly TRBD2 (6 bases). Germline CDR1 and CDR2: LGHNA and YSLEER. V dropped 0 bases and J dropped 4 bases, with 13 bases sitting between them. The CDR3 consists of 16 residues. The CDR3 DNA follows: TGCGCCAGCAGCCAAGAGGTAGCGGTGATTTACAATGAGCAGTTCTTC. Its translation is CASSQEVAVIYNEQFF.

Points on this clone: The same CDR3 can be traced to other DNA sequences in this sample. The V call is TRBV6-1, the J call TRBJ1-1; D is unresolved. The germline gives CDR1 MNHNS, CDR2 SASEGT. This CDR3 contains 13 residues. V was cut by 5 bases and J by 2 bases, with 9 bases left in between. The CDR3 spells CASSLDGNTEAFF. As DNA, the CDR3 is TGTGCCAGCAGTCTTGACGGAAACACTGAAGCTTTCTTT.

The V call is TRBV7-8, the J call TRBJ2-2; TRBD2 matches at 7 bases. The CDR3 is 18 amino acids. Germline V gene sequence: CDR1 SGHVS, CDR2 FQNEAQ. After removal of 2 bases from V and 6 bases from J, the junction contained 15 bases not matched to a gene. CDR3 bases: TGTGCCAGCAGCTTATTCACCGCGGGAGAGGTTGATGCCGGGGAGCTGTTTTTT. It yields the protein CASSLFTAGEVDAGELFF.

The chain is built from TRBV15 and TRBJ2-1; D unclear. V lost 1 base to trimming and J lost 5 bases, with 18 bases between them. Germline lookup yields CDR1 LNHNV and CDR2 YYDKDF (reference sequence). The CDR3 runs 17 residues. The CDR3 protein is CATSRGPTATPNNEQFF. The DNA of the CDR3 is TGTGCCACCAGCAGAGGGCCCACTGCAACACCCAACAATGAGCAGTTCTTC.

The V call is TRBV5-1, the J call TRBJ2-5; TRBD1 matches at 8 bases. V gave up 2 bases and J gave up 6 bases; unmatched junction bases: 6. The CDR3 loop spans 14 amino acids. CDR1 is SGHRS, CDR2 YFSETQ, per germline. The CDR3 loop is CASSLDRGGKTQYF. CDR3 DNA sequence: TGCGCCAGCAGCTTAGACAGGGGAGGAAAGACCCAGTACTTC.

The V gene is TRBV9, the J gene TRBJ2-7, with a weak D call TRBD1 (6 bases). The germline gives CDR1 SGDLS, CDR2 YYNGEE. Trimming shortened V by 4 bases and J by 1 base, and 12 bases separated the two germline ends. CDR3 length equals 14 residues. CDR3 DNA: TGTGCCAGCAGCTCTCAGACAGGTTCCTACGAGCAGTACTTC. Its translation is CASSSQTGSYEQYF.

This rearrangement joins TRBV5-1 to TRBJ1-5; D uncertain. The CDR3 is 16 residues long. Germline V gene data show CDR1 as SGHRS and CDR2 as YFSETQ. With 4 bases removed from V and 1 base from J, the gap between germline ends came to 15 bases. The CDR3: CASSPDLLGSNQPQHF. CDR3 nucleotides: TGCGCCAGCAGCCCAGACTTGTTAGGGAGCAATCAGCCCCAGCATTTT.

With respect to this clone: The same CDR3 is also encoded by other DNA sequences in this sample. V is TRBV2 and J is TRBJ2-1; weak D call: TRBD1 (6 bases). This CDR3 region has 14 residues. The germline gives CDR1 SNHLY, CDR2 FYNNEI. The V gene lost 5 bases and the J gene lost 10 bases, with 18 bases spanning the gap. CDR3 amino acids: CASSTQGSRREQFF. The CDR3 coding sequence is TGTGCCAGCAGTACCCAGGGGAGTAGGCGGGAGCAGTTCTTC.